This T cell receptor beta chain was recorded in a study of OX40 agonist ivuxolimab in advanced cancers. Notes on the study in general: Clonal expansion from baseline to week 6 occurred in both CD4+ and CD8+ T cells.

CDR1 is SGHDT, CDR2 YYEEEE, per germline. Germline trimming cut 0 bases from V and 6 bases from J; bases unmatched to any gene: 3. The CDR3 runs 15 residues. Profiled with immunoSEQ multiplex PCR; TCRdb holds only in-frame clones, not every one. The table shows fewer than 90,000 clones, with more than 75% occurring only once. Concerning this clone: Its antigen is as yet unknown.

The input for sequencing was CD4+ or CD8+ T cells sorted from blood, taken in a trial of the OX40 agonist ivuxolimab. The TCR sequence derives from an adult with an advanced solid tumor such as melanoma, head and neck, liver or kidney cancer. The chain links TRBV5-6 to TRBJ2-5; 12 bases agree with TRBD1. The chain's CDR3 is CASSLGDRGRQTQYF. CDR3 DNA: TGTGCCAGCAGCTTGGGGGACAGGGGGCGACAGACCCAGTACTTC.